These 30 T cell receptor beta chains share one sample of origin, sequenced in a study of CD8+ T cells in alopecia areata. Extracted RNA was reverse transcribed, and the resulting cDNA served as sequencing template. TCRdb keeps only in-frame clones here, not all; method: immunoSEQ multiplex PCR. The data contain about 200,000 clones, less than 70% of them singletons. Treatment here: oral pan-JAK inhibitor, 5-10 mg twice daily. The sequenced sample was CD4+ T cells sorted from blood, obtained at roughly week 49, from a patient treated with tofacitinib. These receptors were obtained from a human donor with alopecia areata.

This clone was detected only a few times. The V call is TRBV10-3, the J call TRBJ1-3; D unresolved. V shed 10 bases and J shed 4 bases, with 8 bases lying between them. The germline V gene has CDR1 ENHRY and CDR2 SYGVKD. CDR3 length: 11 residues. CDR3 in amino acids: CATSRGNTIYF. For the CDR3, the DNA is TGTGCCACGTCCAGGGGAAACACCATATATTTT.

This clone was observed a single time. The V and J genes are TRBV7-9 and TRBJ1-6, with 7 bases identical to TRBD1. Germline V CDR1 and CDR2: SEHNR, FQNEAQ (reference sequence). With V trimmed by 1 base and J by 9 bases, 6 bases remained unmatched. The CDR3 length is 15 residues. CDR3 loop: CASSLVRGSGSPLHF. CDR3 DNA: TGTGCCAGCAGCTTAGTCAGGGGGAGTGGTTCACCCCTCCACTTT. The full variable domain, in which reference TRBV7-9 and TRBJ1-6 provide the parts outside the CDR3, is DTGVSQNPRHKITKRGQNVTFRCDPISEHNRLYWYRQTLGQGPEFLTYFQNEAQLEKSRLLSDRFSAERPKGSFSTLEIQRTEQGDSAMYLCASSLVRGSGSPLHFGNGTRLTVT.

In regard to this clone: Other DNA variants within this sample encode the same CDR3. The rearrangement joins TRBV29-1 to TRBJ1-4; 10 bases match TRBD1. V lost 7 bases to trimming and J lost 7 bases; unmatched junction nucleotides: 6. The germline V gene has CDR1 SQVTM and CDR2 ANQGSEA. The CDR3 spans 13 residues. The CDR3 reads CSGRQGAGEKLFF. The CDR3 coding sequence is TGCAGCGGGCGACAGGGGGCAGGTGAAAAACTGTTTTTT.

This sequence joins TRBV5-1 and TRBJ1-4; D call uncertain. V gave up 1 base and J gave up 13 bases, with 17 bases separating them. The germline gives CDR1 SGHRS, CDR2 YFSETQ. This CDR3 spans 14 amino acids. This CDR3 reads CASSLNDPSYGLFF. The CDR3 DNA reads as TGCGCCAGCAGCTTGAACGACCCCTCCTATGGACTGTTTTTT.

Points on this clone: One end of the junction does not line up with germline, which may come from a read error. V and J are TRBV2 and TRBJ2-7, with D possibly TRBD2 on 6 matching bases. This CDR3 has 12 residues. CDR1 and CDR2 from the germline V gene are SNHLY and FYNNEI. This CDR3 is CASSEALRGGDF. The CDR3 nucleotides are TGTGCCAGCAGTGAAGCGTTGCGGGGTGGAGACTTC.

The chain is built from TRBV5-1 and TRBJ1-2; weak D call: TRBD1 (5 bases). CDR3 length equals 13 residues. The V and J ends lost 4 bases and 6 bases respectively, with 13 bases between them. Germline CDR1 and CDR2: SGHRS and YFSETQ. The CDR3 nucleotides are TGCGCCAGCAGCGCAGACCTAGGGGATGGCTACACCTTC. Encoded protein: CASSADLGDGYTF. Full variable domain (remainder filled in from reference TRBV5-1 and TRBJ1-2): KAGVTQTPRYLIKTRGQQVTLSCSPISGHRSVSWYQQTPGQGLQFLFEYFSETQRNKGNFPGRFSGRQFSNSRSEMNVSTLELGDSALYLCASSADLGDGYTFGSGTRLTVV.

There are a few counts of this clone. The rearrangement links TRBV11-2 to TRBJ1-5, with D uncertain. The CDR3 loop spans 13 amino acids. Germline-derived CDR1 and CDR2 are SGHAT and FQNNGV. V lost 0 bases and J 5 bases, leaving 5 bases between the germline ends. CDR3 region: CASSLDPYQPQHF. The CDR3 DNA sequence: TGTGCCAGCAGCTTAGACCCATATCAGCCCCAGCATTTT. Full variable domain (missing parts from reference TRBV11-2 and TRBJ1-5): EAGVAQSPRYKIIEKRQSVAFWCNPISGHATLYWYQQILGQGPKLLIQFQNNGVVDDSQLPKDRFSAERLKGVDSTLKIQPAKLEDSAVYLCASSLDPYQPQHFGDGTRLSIL.

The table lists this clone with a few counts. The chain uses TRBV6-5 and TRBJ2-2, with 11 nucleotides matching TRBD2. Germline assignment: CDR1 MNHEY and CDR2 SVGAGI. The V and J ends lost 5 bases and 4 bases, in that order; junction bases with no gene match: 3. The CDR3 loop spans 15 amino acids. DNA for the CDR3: TGTGCCAGCAGTCCTACTAGCGGGGGCACCGGGGAGCTGTTTTTT. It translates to CASSPTSGGTGELFF.

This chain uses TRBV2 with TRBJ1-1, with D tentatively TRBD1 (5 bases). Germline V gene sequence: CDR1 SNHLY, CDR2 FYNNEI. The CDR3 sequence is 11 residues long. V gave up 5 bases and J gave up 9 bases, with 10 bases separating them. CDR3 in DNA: TGTGCCAGCAGTATTCGGGACCAAGCTTTCTTT. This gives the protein CASSIRDQAFF.

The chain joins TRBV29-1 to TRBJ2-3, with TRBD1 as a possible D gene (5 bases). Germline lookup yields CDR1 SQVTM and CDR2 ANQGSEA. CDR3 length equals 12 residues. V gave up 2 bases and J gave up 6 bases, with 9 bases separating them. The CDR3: CSVETTVDTQYF. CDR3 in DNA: TGCAGCGTTGAAACGACAGTGGATACGCAGTATTTT.

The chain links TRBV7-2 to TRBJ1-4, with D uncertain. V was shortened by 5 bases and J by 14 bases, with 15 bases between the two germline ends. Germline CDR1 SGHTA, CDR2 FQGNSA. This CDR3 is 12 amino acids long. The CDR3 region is CASSRLGQGLFF. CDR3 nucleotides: TGTGCCAGCAGCCGGCTAGGCCAAGGTCTGTTTTTT.

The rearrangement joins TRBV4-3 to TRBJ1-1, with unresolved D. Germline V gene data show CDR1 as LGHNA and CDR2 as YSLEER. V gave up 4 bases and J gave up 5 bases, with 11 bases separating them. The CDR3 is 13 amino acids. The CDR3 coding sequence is TGCGCCAGCAGCCCTCGGGTCGGAACTGAAGCTTTCTTT. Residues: CASSPRVGTEAFF.

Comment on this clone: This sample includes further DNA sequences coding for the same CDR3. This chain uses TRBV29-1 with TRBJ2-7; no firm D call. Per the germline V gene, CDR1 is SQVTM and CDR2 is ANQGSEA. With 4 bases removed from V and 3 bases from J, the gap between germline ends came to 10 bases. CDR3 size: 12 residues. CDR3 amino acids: CSVGTAFYEQYF. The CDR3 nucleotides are TGCAGCGTTGGGACGGCTTTCTACGAGCAGTACTTC.

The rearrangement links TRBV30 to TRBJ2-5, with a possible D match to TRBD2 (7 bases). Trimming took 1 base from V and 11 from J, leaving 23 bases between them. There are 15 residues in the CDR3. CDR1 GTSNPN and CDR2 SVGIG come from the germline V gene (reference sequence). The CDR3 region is CAWSGVRGSAGEQYF. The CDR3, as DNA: TGTGCCTGGAGTGGAGTCAGGGGATCCGCGGGAGAGCAGTACTTC. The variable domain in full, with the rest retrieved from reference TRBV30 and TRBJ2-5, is SQTIHQWPATLVQPVGSPLSLECTVEGTSNPNLYWYRQAAGRGLQLLFYSVGIGQISSEVPQNLSASRPQDRQFILSSKKLLLSDSGFYLCAWSGVRGSAGEQYFGPGTRLLVL.

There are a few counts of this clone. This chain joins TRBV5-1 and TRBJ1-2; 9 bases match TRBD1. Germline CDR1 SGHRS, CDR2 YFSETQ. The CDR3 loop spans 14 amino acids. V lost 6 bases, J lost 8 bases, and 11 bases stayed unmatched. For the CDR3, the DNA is TGCGCCAGCAACCAGGCGGGACAGGGTTTCGGCTACACCTTC. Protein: CASNQAGQGFGYTF.

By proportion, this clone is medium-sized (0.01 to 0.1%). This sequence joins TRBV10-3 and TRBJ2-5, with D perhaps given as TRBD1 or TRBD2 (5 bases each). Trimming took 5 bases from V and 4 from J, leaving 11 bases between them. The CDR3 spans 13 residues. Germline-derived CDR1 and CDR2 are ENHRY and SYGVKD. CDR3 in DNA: TGTGCCATCAGTAGAGGGGTTTCAGAGACCCAGTACTTC. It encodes CAISRGVSETQYF.

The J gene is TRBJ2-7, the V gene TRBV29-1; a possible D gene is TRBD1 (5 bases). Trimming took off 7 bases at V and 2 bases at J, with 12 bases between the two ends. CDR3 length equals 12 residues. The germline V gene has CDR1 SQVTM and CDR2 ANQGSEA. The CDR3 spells CSAQRGAYEQYF. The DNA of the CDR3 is TGCAGCGCCCAAAGGGGCGCCTACGAGCAGTACTTC.

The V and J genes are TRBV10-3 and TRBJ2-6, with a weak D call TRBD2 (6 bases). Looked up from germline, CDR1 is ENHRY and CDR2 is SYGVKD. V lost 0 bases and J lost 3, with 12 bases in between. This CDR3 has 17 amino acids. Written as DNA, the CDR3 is TGTGCCATCAGTGAGTCGGCTGGCGGGGTTGGGGCCAACGTCCTGACTTTC. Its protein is CAISESAGGVGANVLTF.

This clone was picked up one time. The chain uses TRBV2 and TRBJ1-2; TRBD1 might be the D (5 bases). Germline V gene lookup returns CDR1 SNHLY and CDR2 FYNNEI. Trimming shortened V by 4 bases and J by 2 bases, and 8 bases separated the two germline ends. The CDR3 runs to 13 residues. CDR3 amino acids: CASSVDRNYGYTF. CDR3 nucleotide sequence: TGTGCCAGCAGTGTAGACAGAAACTATGGCTACACCTTC.

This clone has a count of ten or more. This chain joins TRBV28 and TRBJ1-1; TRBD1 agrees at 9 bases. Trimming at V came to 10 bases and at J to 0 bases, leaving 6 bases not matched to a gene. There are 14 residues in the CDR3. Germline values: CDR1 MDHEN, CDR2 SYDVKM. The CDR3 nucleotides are TGTGCCATCGAACAGGGGGCGTTGAACACTGAAGCTTTCTTT. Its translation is CAIEQGALNTEAFF.

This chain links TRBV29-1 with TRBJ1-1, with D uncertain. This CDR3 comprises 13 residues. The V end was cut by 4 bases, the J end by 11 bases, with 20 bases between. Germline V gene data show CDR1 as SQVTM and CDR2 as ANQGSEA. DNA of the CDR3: TGCAGCGTTGTTGGGAGGATGATGGAGAGGGCTTTCTTT. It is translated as CSVVGRMMERAFF.

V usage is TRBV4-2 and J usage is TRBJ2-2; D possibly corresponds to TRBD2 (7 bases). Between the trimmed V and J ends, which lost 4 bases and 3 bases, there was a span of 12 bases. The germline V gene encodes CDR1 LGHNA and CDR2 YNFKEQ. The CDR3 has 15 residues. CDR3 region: CASSRRGGDTGELFF. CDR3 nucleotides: TGTGCCAGCAGCCGACGAGGGGGGGACACCGGGGAGCTGTTTTTT.

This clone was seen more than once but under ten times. In DNA, the CDR3 is TGTGCCAGCAGCTTAGCGCAACTTCAAGAGACCCAGTACTTC. Amino acids: CASSLAQLQETQYF. The chain combines TRBV7-2 with TRBJ2-5; D is unclear. Trimming removed 0 bases from V and 2 bases from J, with 7 bases in between. The CDR3 extends over 14 amino acids. The germline V gene has CDR1 SGHTA and CDR2 FQGNSA.

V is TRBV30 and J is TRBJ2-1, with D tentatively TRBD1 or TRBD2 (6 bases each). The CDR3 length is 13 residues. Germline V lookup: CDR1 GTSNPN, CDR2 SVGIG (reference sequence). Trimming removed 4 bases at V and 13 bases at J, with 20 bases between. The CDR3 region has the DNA TGTGCCTGGAATCACCCTACAGGAGGGGGACAGTTCTTC. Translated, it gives CAWNHPTGGGQFF.

Here the CDR3 reads CAWSRQSNTEAFF. CDR3 nucleotide sequence: TGTGCCTGGAGTCGGCAATCGAACACTGAAGCTTTCTTT. The chain is built from TRBV30 and TRBJ1-1; D uncertain. V was cut by 2 bases and J by 1 base, with 8 bases left in between. The germline V gene encodes CDR1 GTSNPN and CDR2 SVGIG (reference sequence). The CDR3 is 13 residues long.

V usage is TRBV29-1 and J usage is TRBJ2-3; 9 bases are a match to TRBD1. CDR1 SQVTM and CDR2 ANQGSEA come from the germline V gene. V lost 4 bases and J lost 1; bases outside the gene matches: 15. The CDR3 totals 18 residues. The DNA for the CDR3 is TGCAGCGTTGCCCTAAGCACAGGGGGCCACCACCGCACAGATACGCAGTATTTT. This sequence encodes CSVALSTGGHHRTDTQYF.

The CDR3 DNA follows: TGCAGCGCCCGGGACAGGAACACCGGGGAGCTGTTTTTT. It codes for CSARDRNTGELFF. V gene TRBV29-1 combines with J gene TRBJ2-2; TRBD1 aligns across 7 bases. The length of the CDR3 is 13 residues. After removal of 7 bases from V and 1 base from J, the junction contained 3 bases not matched to a gene. CDR1 and CDR2 from the germline V gene are SQVTM and ANQGSEA.

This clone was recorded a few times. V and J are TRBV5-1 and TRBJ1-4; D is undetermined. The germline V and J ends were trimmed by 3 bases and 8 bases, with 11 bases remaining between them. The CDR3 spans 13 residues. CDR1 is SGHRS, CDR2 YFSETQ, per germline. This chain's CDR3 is CASSSGGSEKLFF. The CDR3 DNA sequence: TGCGCCAGCAGCTCGGGTGGCAGCGAAAAACTGTTTTTT.

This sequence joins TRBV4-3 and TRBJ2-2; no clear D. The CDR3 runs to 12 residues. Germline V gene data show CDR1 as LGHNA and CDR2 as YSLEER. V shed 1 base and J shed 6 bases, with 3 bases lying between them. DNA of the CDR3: TGCGCCAGCAGCCAAGTATCCGGGGAGCTGTTTTTT. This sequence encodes CASSQVSGELFF.

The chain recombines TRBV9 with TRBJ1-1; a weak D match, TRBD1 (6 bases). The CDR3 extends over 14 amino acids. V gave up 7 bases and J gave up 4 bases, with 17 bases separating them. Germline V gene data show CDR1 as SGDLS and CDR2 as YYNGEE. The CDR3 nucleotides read TGTGCCAGCTCCCAGGGGCCCGGGGGCACTGAAGCTTTCTTT. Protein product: CASSQGPGGTEAFF.